The following is a T cell receptor (beta chain) sequence with its context. Its specificity is not known. The data were obtained in a study of identical twins. This CDR3 contains 15 residues. J gave up 5 bases and V 4 bases, and 7 bases lay outside the gene matches. Germline V gene sequence: CDR1 SGHKS, CDR2 YYEKEE (reference sequence). MiXCR, applied by TCRdb to the 5' RACE reads, yields one record per CDR3 protein. The sample lists approximately 500,000 distinct CDR3 sequences; roughly 26% were seen once. Points from the study as a whole: In beta out-of-frame sequences, the excess sharing between twins was weaker.

These records were also assigned to another study, of T cells expressing NK-cell markers. That study reports: Among several donors, these clonotypes also ranked first in the CD3+CD56-NKG2C+ fraction. No clear determination of HCMV specificity was made for expanded NKG2C+ T cell clones.

The V call is TRBV5-5, the J call TRBJ2-2; 8 positions match TRBD2. The source material was CD4+ T cells sorted from blood. The clonotype originates from a woman aged 18-29 years in good health. The CDR3 nucleotides are TGTGCCAGCAGCGCGGCGGGACTAGTAACCGGGGAGCTGTTTTTT. Protein: CASSAAGLVTGELFF.